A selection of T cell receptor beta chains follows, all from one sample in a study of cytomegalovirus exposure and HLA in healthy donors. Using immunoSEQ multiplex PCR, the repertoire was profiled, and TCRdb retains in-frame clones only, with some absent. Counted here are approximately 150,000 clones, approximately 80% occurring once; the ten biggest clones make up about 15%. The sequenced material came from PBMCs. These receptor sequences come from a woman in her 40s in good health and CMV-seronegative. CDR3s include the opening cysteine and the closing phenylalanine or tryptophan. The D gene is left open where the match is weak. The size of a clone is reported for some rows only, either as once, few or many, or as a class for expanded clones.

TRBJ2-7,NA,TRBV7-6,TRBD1,CASSLVGDRAEQYF,TGTGCCAGCAGCTTAGTGGGGGACAGGGCCGAGCAGTACTTC
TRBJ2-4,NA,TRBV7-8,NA,CASSLGSSAKNSQYF,TGTGCCAGCAGCTTAGGTTCTTCAGCCAAAAACAGTCAGTACTTC
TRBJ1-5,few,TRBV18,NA,CASSPTGNQPQHF,TGTGCCAGCTCACCCACAGGGAATCAGCCCCAGCATTTT
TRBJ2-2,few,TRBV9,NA,CASSVDLTGELFF,TGTGCCAGCAGCGTAGATCTCACCGGGGAGCTGTTTTTT
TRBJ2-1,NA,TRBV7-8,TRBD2,CASSLSRLAGVWSNEQFF,TGTGCCAGCAGCTTATCAAGACTAGCGGGAGTTTGGTCGAATGAGCAGTTCTTC
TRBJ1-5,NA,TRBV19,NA,CATSGGSNQPQHF,TGTGCCACCAGCGGGGGAAGCAATCAGCCCCAGCATTTT
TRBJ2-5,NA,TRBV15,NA,CATSRDDGGETQYF,TGTGCCACCAGCAGAGATGACGGGGGAGAGACCCAGTACTTC
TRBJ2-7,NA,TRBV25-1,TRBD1,CASSAPGTAYEQYF,TGTGCCAGCAGCGCCCCAGGGACAGCCTACGAGCAGTACTTC
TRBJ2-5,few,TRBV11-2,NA,CASSLGEETQYF,TGTGCCAGCAGCCTCGGGGAGGAGACCCAGTACTTC
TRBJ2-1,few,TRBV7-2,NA,CASSLDRTEPQQFF,TGTGCCAGCAGCTTAGACAGAACTGAACCTCAGCAGTTCTTC
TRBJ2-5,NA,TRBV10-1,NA,CASSESNVGQYF,TGCGCCAGCAGTGAGTCGAACGTCGGGCAGTACTTC
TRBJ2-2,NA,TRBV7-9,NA,CSSRTRGTADTGELFF,TGTTCCAGCAGGACTAGGGGGACAGCGGACACCGGGGAGCTGTTTTTT
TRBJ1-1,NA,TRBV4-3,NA,CASSRERVGIWTEAFF,TGCGCCAGCAGCAGAGAAAGAGTGGGCATATGGACTGAAGCTTTCTTT
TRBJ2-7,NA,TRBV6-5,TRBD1,CASSYGHRDSSYEQYF,TGTGCCAGCAGTTATGGGCACAGGGACAGCTCCTACGAGCAGTACTTC
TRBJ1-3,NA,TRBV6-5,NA,CASSPGVASGNTIYF,TGTGCCAGCAGTCCAGGGGTTGCCTCTGGAAACACCATATATTTT
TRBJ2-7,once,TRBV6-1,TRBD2,CASSEALGGGRGGNEQYF,TGTGCCAGCAGTGAAGCTTTGGGGGGAGGTCGGGGGGGCAACGAGCAGTACTTC
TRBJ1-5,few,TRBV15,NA,CATTPGGYQPQHF,TGTGCCACCACGCCGGGGGGGTATCAGCCCCAGCATTTT
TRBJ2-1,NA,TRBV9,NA,CASSVGLGYEQFF,TGTGCCAGCAGCGTAGGTCTAGGATACGAGCAGTTCTTC
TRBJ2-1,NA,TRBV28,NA,CASSFRGLNEQFF,TGTGCCAGCAGTTTTAGGGGGTTGAATGAGCAGTTCTTC
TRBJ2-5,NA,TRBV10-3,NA,CAHAIGVQETQYF,TGTGCCCACGCCATCGGGGTACAAGAGACCCAGTACTTC